Each of the 17 T cell receptor beta chains below was sequenced from the same sample in a study of blood T cell repertoires in COVID-19 (TCRdb year 2020). The method was the immunoSEQ multiplex PCR assay. TCRdb re-hosts the immuneACCESS table, in-frame sequences only. Its copies lack some clones; in the studies checked, an unresolved V gene accounts for under half of them, and the cause for the rest is not known. In this sample the table shows about 150,000 clones, 80% to 85% of which occur a single time. Jointly, the top ten make up over 5% of the sample. The sequencing input was PBMCs or T cells enriched from blood (not recorded which). The receptors were gathered from a man between 65 and 79 years old who had been exposed to COVID-19.

This chain joins TRBV6-1 and TRBJ1-3, with TRBD1 identical over 8 bases. The germline V gene encodes CDR1 MNHNS and CDR2 SASEGT. V trimming: 2 bases; J trimming: 2 bases; junction bases outside the gene matches: 2. This CDR3 is built from 15 residues. The DNA for the CDR3 is TGTGCCAGCAGTGAAAAGACAGGGGCTGGAAACACCATATATTTT. Its translation: CASSEKTGAGNTIYF.

The V gene is TRBV28, the J gene TRBJ1-4; D is ambiguous. Germline V gives CDR1 MDHEN, CDR2 SYDVKM. The CDR3 has 14 residues. Trimming cost V 10 bases and J 6 bases, with 18 bases left between them. The CDR3 sequence is CAIRAGLKDEKLFF. CDR3 DNA sequence: TGTGCCATTCGAGCGGGTTTAAAGGATGAAAAACTGTTTTTT.

The V gene is TRBV18, the J gene TRBJ1-2; D possibly corresponds to TRBD1 (6 bases). The V end was cut by 4 bases, the J end by 4 bases, with 16 bases between. Germline-derived CDR1 and CDR2 are KGHSH and LQKENI. The CDR3 totals 15 residues. CDR3 coding DNA: TGTGCCAGCTCACTTACTAAAGGACAGAGCTATGGCTACACCTTC. Its protein is CASSLTKGQSYGYTF.

The rearrangement uses TRBV19 and TRBJ1-2; D is unresolved. From germline, CDR1 is LNHDA and CDR2 SQIVND (reference sequence). CDR3 length: 14 residues. The V and J ends lost 1 base and 8 bases respectively, with 14 bases between them. The CDR3 region is CASSIGTAPGGYTF. CDR3 DNA: TGTGCCAGTAGTATAGGGACGGCGCCGGGAGGCTACACCTTC.

The chain is built from TRBV29-1 and TRBJ1-4, with TRBD1 identical over 8 bases. This CDR3 has 11 residues. CDR1 is SQVTM, CDR2 ANQGSEA, per germline. V lost 7 bases and J lost 12; bases outside the gene matches: 7. The CDR3 loop is CSGRQGPQLFF. The CDR3 coding sequence is TGCAGCGGTAGACAGGGGCCCCAACTGTTTTTT.

The chain links TRBV18 to TRBJ1-3; D call uncertain. The V and J ends lost 9 bases and 0 bases respectively, with 9 bases between them. CDR3 length equals 13 residues. Per the germline V gene, CDR1 is KGHSH and CDR2 is LQKENI. The CDR3 region is CASRGNSGNTIYF. CDR3 nucleotides: TGTGCCAGTCGGGGAAACTCTGGAAACACCATATATTTT.

V is TRBV7-9 and J is TRBJ2-2; D unclear. V lost 6 bases, J lost 4 bases, and 15 bases lay in between. Germline V gives CDR1 SEHNR, CDR2 FQNEAQ (reference sequence). The length of the CDR3 is 15 residues. The chain's CDR3 is CASRHYSSGTGELFF. The DNA for the CDR3 is TGTGCCAGCAGACATTACAGCTCAGGCACCGGGGAGCTGTTTTTT.

V gene TRBV7-2 combines with J gene TRBJ1-1; 10 nucleotides line up with TRBD1. Germline CDR1 is SGHTA and CDR2 is FQGNSA. Unmatched junction bases numbered 5, after V lost 3 bases and J lost 4 bases. The CDR3 is made up of 15 amino acids. CDR3 nucleotide sequence: TGTGCCAGCAGCTTCCGGACAGGGGGGAGCACTGAAGCTTTCTTT. The encoded protein is CASSFRTGGSTEAFF.

The V and J genes are TRBV2 and TRBJ1-3; D not certain. CDR3 size: 13 residues. The V gene's germline CDR1 is SNHLY and CDR2 FYNNEI. V was pared by 6 bases and J by 1 base, with 7 bases between. The DNA of the CDR3 is TGTGCCAGCAGATCAGAATCTGGAAACACCATATATTTT. Protein sequence: CASRSESGNTIYF. Combining the CDR3 with reference TRBV2 and TRBJ1-3 gives the whole variable domain EPEVTQTPSHQVTQMGQEVILRCVPISNHLYFYWYRQILGQKVEFLVSFYNNEISEKSEIFDDQFSVERPDGSNFTLKIRSTKLEDSAMYFCASRSESGNTIYFGEGSWLTVV.

J is TRBJ1-5 and V is TRBV30, with D possibly matching TRBD1 (6 bases). This CDR3 is built from 12 residues. The V end lost 1 base, the J end lost 13 bases, and 14 bases lay between the germline ends. Germline-derived CDR1 and CDR2 are GTSNPN and SVGIG (reference sequence). CDR3 amino acids: CAWSEGQGRQHF. In DNA form, the CDR3 reads TGTGCCTGGAGTGAGGGTCAGGGGCGACAGCATTTT.

This clone came up once. The V call is TRBV5-8, the J call TRBJ2-1, with 11 bases fitting TRBD2. This CDR3 is built from 20 residues. Germline trimming cut 0 bases from V and 4 bases from J; bases unmatched to any gene: 15. Germline V gives CDR1 SGHTS, CDR2 YDEGEE. CDR3 sequence (DNA): TGTGCCAGCAGCTTGGAGTTGTATAGCGGGAGGGCGTCGGGGTACAATGAGCAGTTCTTC. Amino acid sequence: CASSLELYSGRASGYNEQFF.

The V and J genes are TRBV5-4 and TRBJ1-1; D is ambiguous. The CDR3 contains 14 residues. The V gene lost 4 bases and the J gene lost 8 bases, with 18 bases spanning the gap. Germline values: CDR1 SGHNT, CDR2 YYREEE (reference sequence). The CDR3 DNA follows: TGTGCCAGCAGCCCCCAGACCGGGAGCTCCGAAGCTTTCTTT. It is translated as CASSPQTGSSEAFF.

This rearrangement joins TRBV7-2 to TRBJ1-2; TRBD1 matches 11 bases. The CDR3 contains 17 residues. Germline V lookup: CDR1 SGHTA, CDR2 FQGNSA. J lost 0 bases, V lost 4 bases, and 7 bases had no gene match. The CDR3 protein is CASSSRTGGAANYGYTF. In DNA form, the CDR3 reads TGTGCCAGCAGCTCCAGGACAGGGGGCGCCGCTAACTATGGCTACACCTTC.

The chain links TRBV5-5 to TRBJ1-2; 7 bases are shared with TRBD1. Germline CDR1 and CDR2: SGHKS and YYEKEE (reference sequence). J gave up 4 bases and V 4 bases, and 7 bases lay outside the gene matches. CDR3 length equals 14 residues. Here the CDR3 reads CASSLTGSGYGYTF. In DNA, the CDR3 is TGTGCCAGCAGCCTGACAGGGTCGGGCTATGGCTACACCTTC.

CDR3 sequence reads: CASSECEGACGYTF. The CDR3 DNA follows: TGTGCCAGCAGTGAATGTGAGGGAGCGTGCGGCTACACCTTC. The chain is built from TRBV2 and TRBJ1-2; D gene unclear. Germline lookup yields CDR1 SNHLY and CDR2 FYNNEI. Trimming removed 2 bases from V and 8 bases from J, with 15 bases in between. The CDR3 has 14 amino acids. The variable domain in full, with the rest retrieved from reference TRBV2 and TRBJ1-2, is EPEVTQTPSHQVTQMGQEVILRCVPISNHLYFYWYRQILGQKVEFLVSFYNNEISEKSEIFDDQFSVERPDGSNFTLKIRSTKLEDSAMYFCASSECEGACGYTFGSGTRLTVV.

The sample holds one count of this clone. The chain recombines TRBV7-3 with TRBJ1-5; tentatively, D is TRBD1 (6 bases). Looked up from germline, CDR1 is SGHTA and CDR2 is FQGTGA. Trimming left V 1 base short and J 5 bases short, with 18 bases between. The CDR3 covers 17 residues. CDR3 DNA sequence: TGTGCCAGCAGCTTAAGCCCTAGGGACATGGGCGATCAGCCCCAGCATTTT. The encoded protein is CASSLSPRDMGDQPQHF.

The CDR3 loop is CASSEGNSGNTIYF. CDR3 nucleotides: TGTGCCAGCAGTGAGGGTAACTCTGGAAACACCATATATTTT. The chain couples TRBV28 to TRBJ1-3; D remains unclear. Germline V gene lookup returns CDR1 MDHEN and CDR2 SYDVKM. CDR3 length equals 14 residues. V was cut by 5 bases and J by 0 bases, with 8 bases left in between.